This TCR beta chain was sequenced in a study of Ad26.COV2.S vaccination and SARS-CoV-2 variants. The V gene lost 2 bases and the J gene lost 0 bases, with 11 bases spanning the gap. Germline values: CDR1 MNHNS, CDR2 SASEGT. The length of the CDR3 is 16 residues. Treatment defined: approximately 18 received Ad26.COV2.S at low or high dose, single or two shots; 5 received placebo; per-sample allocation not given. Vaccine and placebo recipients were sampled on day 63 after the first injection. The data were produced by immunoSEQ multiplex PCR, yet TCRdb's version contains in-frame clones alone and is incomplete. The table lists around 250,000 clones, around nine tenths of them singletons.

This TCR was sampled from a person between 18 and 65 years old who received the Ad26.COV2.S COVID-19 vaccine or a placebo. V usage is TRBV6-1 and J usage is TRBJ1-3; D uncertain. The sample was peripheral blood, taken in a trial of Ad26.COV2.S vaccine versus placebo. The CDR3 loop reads CASSELPPVSGNTIYF. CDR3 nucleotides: TGTGCCAGCAGTGAACTCCCGCCAGTCTCTGGAAACACCATATATTTT.